The 18 T cell receptor beta chains reported below all come from one sample, sequenced in a study of PD-1 blockade in classical Hodgkin lymphoma. Each of the patients experienced relapse following autologous stem cell transplantation, and their brentuximab vedotin exposure differed. Sequenced by immunoSEQ multiplex PCR; TCRdb stores in-frame clones only, minus some. The sample lists tens of thousands of clones, 82% seen once, with roughly 10% in the top ten. Sequenced material: peripheral blood mononuclear cells (PBMCs), taken before the second cycle of nivolumab. These receptors were taken from a human donor with classical Hodgkin lymphoma.

This sequence joins TRBV7-3 and TRBJ2-2; D gene ambiguous. The CDR3 loop spans 13 amino acids. Trimming took off 6 bases at V and 5 bases at J, with 10 bases between the two ends. Looked up from germline, CDR1 is SGHTA and CDR2 is FQGTGA. The CDR3 DNA sequence: TGTGCCAGCAGTCAAGTGGGGACCGGGGAGCTGTTTTTT. Protein: CASSQVGTGELFF.

The chain has TRBV19 and TRBJ2-3; D is possibly TRBD1 or TRBD2 (5 bases each). Germline CDR1 is LNHDA and CDR2 is SQIVND (reference sequence). V lost 4 bases to trimming and J lost 1 base, with 15 bases between them. There are 16 residues in the CDR3. Here the CDR3 DNA reads TGTGCCAGTAGTAGAGGGTGGGGCCTTGGCACAGATACGCAGTATTTT. It is translated as CASSRGWGLGTDTQYF.

This chain uses TRBV7-3 with TRBJ2-1; 8 bases align to TRBD1. This CDR3 spans 15 amino acids. The ends lost 5 bases at V and 3 bases at J; junction bases unmatched: 6. Germline loops: CDR1 SGHTA, CDR2 FQGTGA. In nucleotides, the CDR3 is TGTGCCAGCAGCCCTGACAGGGGAGGCTACAATGAGCAGTTCTTC. As protein: CASSPDRGGYNEQFF.

This clone showed up just a few times. The rearrangement joins TRBV4-2 to TRBJ1-5; possibly TRBD1 for D (6 bases). V was cut by 1 base and J by 2 bases, with 15 bases left in between. Germline CDR1 and CDR2: LGHNA and YNFKEQ. The CDR3 loop spans 17 amino acids. The CDR3 DNA follows: TGTGCCAGCAGCCAAGCGGGGGATGGGGGCGGCAATCAGCCCCAGCATTTT. This translates into CASSQAGDGGGNQPQHF.

The chain uses TRBV7-2 and TRBJ1-1; no clear D. The V and J ends lost 5 bases and 4 bases respectively, with 11 bases between them. Germline assignment: CDR1 SGHTA and CDR2 FQGNSA. The length of the CDR3 is 13 residues. CDR3 in amino acids: CASSPDLGTEAFF. CDR3 bases: TGTGCCAGCAGCCCTGACCTTGGCACTGAAGCTTTCTTT.

The genes are TRBV19 and TRBJ1-5; TRBD1 agrees at 9 bases. The germline CDR1 and CDR2 sequences are LNHDA and SQIVND (reference sequence). CDR3 size: 15 residues. V lost 6 bases and J lost 4; bases outside the gene matches: 7. CDR3 in DNA: TGTGCCAGTAGAACCGGGACAGGGATAAATCAGCCCCAGCATTTT. Its translation: CASRTGTGINQPQHF.

The chain employs TRBV4-3 and TRBJ1-1; tentatively, D is TRBD1 (5 bases). Germline-derived CDR1 and CDR2 are LGHNA and YSLEER. The CDR3 contains 13 residues. V lost 3 bases, J lost 3 bases, and 8 bases lay in between. This CDR3 is CASSHRGDTEAFF. The CDR3 bases are TGCGCCAGCAGCCATAGAGGGGACACTGAAGCTTTCTTT.

DNA for the CDR3: TGCGCCAGCAGCCAAGATTTCAACGAGCAGTACTTC. It specifies CASSQDFNEQYF. The chain links TRBV4-3 to TRBJ2-7; no clear D. The germline gives CDR1 LGHNA, CDR2 YSLEER. This CDR3 spans 12 amino acids. Trimming left V 0 bases short and J 5 bases short, with 5 bases between.

This chain uses TRBV11-2 with TRBJ2-7; 7 bases are shared with TRBD1. The germline V gene has CDR1 SGHAT and CDR2 FQNNGV. This CDR3 region has 15 residues. The trim removed 2 bases at V and 5 bases at J, leaving 9 bases unmatched. Written as DNA, the CDR3 is TGTGCCAGCAGCTTAAGAGGGGGCTCGTTCGACGAGCAGTACTTC. Translating gives CASSLRGGSFDEQYF.

V is TRBV5-1 and J is TRBJ1-3; 9 nucleotides align to TRBD1. Trimming removed 4 bases from V and 0 bases from J; junction bases left unmatched: 11. CDR3 length equals 18 residues. Germline loops: CDR1 SGHRS, CDR2 YFSETQ. CDR3 loop: CASSPAGQGINSGNTIYF. CDR3 bases: TGCGCCAGCAGCCCGGCTGGACAGGGGATAAACTCTGGAAACACCATATATTTT.

The V and J genes are TRBV7-2 and TRBJ2-1, with D hard to call. V lost 1 base and J 6 bases, leaving 7 bases between the germline ends. There are 13 residues in the CDR3. CDR1 is SGHTA and CDR2 is FQGNSA in the germline V gene. The CDR3 loop reads CASSLVEVNEQFF. CDR3 nucleotide sequence: TGTGCCAGCAGCTTAGTGGAAGTCAATGAGCAGTTCTTC.

This rearrangement joins TRBV15 to TRBJ2-6; no clear D gene. Trimming took off 1 base at V and 0 bases at J, with 7 bases between the two ends. The CDR3 covers 16 residues. Germline CDR1 and CDR2: LNHNV and YYDKDF (reference sequence). The DNA for the CDR3 is TGTGCCACCAGCAGAGCTCTGGGCTCTGGGGCCAACGTCCTGACTTTC. As protein: CATSRALGSGANVLTF.

The genes are TRBV15 and TRBJ2-2, with D perhaps being TRBD1 or TRBD2 (6 bases each). The ends were cut back, 0 bases at V and 4 bases at J, with 21 bases in the middle. Germline V CDR1 and CDR2: LNHNV, YYDKDF (reference sequence). The CDR3 consists of 19 residues. CDR3 DNA sequence: TGTGCCACCAGCAGAGATTCGGGCGGCCGTGGGGGGCGCACCGGGGAGCTGTTTTTT. Its translation: CATSRDSGGRGGRTGELFF.

This chain joins TRBV7-9 and TRBJ2-5; D possibly uses TRBD1 or TRBD2 (5 bases each). Trimming took off 4 bases at V and 0 bases at J, with 15 bases between the two ends. CDR1 is SEHNR, CDR2 FQNEAQ, per germline (reference sequence). This CDR3 contains 16 residues. Here the CDR3 reads CASSSSIGTDQETQYF. DNA for the CDR3: TGTGCCAGCAGCTCTTCTATAGGGACGGACCAAGAGACCCAGTACTTC.

This rearrangement joins TRBV7-8 to TRBJ2-3; no clear D gene. Germline V gene lookup returns CDR1 SGHVS and CDR2 FQNEAQ. V lost 5 bases, J lost 3 bases, and 9 bases lay in between. The CDR3 is made up of 13 amino acids. CDR3 sequence reads: CASSLGRTDTQYF. CDR3 sequence (DNA): TGTGCCAGCAGCCTTGGACGAACAGATACGCAGTATTTT.

The J gene is TRBJ2-5, the V gene TRBV2, with 11 bases matching TRBD1. The CDR3 sequence is 17 residues long. Germline V gene data show CDR1 as SNHLY and CDR2 as FYNNEI. V was clipped by 4 bases and J by 4 bases; unmatched bases: 11. The CDR3 DNA reads TGTGCCAGCAGTGCGGGGACAGGGGGTTACTCACGAGAGACCCAGTACTTC. It encodes CASSAGTGGYSRETQYF.

This chain uses TRBV4-3 with TRBJ1-6; D call uncertain. CDR1 LGHNA and CDR2 YSLEER come from the germline V gene. V dropped 0 bases and J dropped 9 bases, with 18 bases sitting between them. This CDR3 has 17 amino acids. The CDR3 DNA sequence: TGCGCCAGCAGCCAAGAAGCGGCACCCCGACTTAGTTCACCCCTCCACTTT. Translating gives CASSQEAAPRLSSPLHF.

The rearrangement joins TRBV7-9 to TRBJ1-4, with 8 bases that match TRBD1. Germline lookup yields CDR1 SEHNR and CDR2 FQNEAQ (reference sequence). V gave up 5 bases and J gave up 5 bases; unmatched junction bases: 7. This CDR3 is 15 amino acids long. The CDR3 sequence: CASSPNGQGNEKLFF. The CDR3 DNA reads TGTGCCAGCAGCCCGAACGGACAGGGAAATGAAAAACTGTTTTTT.